Below are 17 T cell receptor beta chains sequenced from a single sample in a study of PD-1 blockade in classical Hodgkin lymphoma. The sample's time point: cycle 4 day 1 (C4D1), after five to seven weeks of nivolumab. With no exception, relapse followed autologous stem cell transplantation in all patients, and brentuximab vedotin exposure varied. Magnetic negative selection was used to purify CD4+ T cells from PBMCs that had been thawed. Produced via immunoSEQ multiplex PCR; TCRdb's table is partial and in-frame only. The sample contains some 13,000 clones, around 83% of which appear only once. The material was CD4+ T cells from blood, obtained before the fourth cycle of nivolumab. These receptors were obtained from a human donor with classical Hodgkin lymphoma.

J is TRBJ1-2 and V is TRBV28; 7 bases agree with TRBD1. Germline CDR1 reads MDHEN; CDR2 reads SYDVKM. V lost 9 bases and J lost 4; bases outside the gene matches: 11. CDR3 length: 14 amino acids. The CDR3 region is CASLDRELGYGYTF. CDR3 nucleotide sequence: TGTGCCAGTCTCGACAGGGAGTTGGGCTATGGCTACACCTTC.

This chain connects TRBV19 to TRBJ1-2; 11 bases are a match to TRBD1. CDR1 and CDR2 from the germline V gene are LNHDA and SQIVND (reference sequence). The ends lost 7 bases at V and 7 bases at J; junction bases unmatched: 8. This CDR3 has 14 amino acids. Here the CDR3 DNA reads TGTGCCAGTAATAATGGACAGGGGGCAGGTGGCTACACCTTC. Translation: CASNNGQGAGGYTF. The whole variable domain, remainder taken from reference TRBV19 and TRBJ1-2, is DGGITQSPKYLFRKEGQNVTLSCEQNLNHDAMYWYRQDPGQGLRLIYYSQIVNDFQKGDIAEGYSVSREKKESFPLTVTSAQKNPTAFYLCASNNGQGAGGYTFGSGTRLTVV.

This clone is a singleton in its sample. V is TRBV28 and J is TRBJ2-1, with TRBD2 identical over 8 bases. The length of the CDR3 is 17 residues. J was trimmed by 12 bases and V by 3 bases; bases with no gene match: 19. The germline V gene encodes CDR1 MDHEN and CDR2 SYDVKM. DNA for the CDR3: TGTGCCAGCAGTTTTTATTGGACTAGCTCAATAAAGGAGTCGCAGTTCTTC. It yields the protein CASSFYWTSSIKESQFF.

This chain links TRBV5-1 with TRBJ1-1; D uncertain. Trimming pared 1 base from V and 5 bases from J, leaving 9 bases between. Germline CDR1 SGHRS, CDR2 YFSETQ. The CDR3 contains 13 residues. In nucleotides, the CDR3 is TGCGCCAGCAGCTTGTTGGGTTCAACTGAAGCTTTCTTT. This translates into CASSLLGSTEAFF.

The chain uses TRBV29-1 and TRBJ2-1; 12 bases map to TRBD2. The germline CDR1 and CDR2 sequences are SQVTM and ANQGSEA. V shed 5 bases and J 0 bases; nucleotides not matched to a gene: 11. CDR3 length: 18 amino acids. The CDR3 loop is CSVPPATSGSYSYNEQFF. CDR3 sequence (DNA): TGCAGCGTTCCCCCTGCGACTAGCGGGAGTTACTCCTACAATGAGCAGTTCTTC.

The chain couples TRBV6-6 to TRBJ2-1, with 7 bases that match TRBD2. The CDR3 spans 15 residues. CDR1 is MNHNY, CDR2 SVGAGI, per germline (reference sequence). J was trimmed by 9 bases and V by 2 bases; bases with no gene match: 10. CDR3 in amino acids: CASSYAGVGSGEQFF. The CDR3 region has the DNA TGTGCCAGCAGTTACGCGGGAGTGGGCTCGGGTGAGCAGTTCTTC.

The rearrangement uses TRBV28 and TRBJ1-5; D remains ambiguous. The CDR3 runs to 13 residues. Germline loops: CDR1 MDHEN, CDR2 SYDVKM. Trimming took 2 bases from V and 3 from J, leaving 5 bases between them. CDR3: CASSLDLNQPQHF. In nucleotides, the CDR3 is TGTGCCAGCAGTTTAGACCTCAATCAGCCCCAGCATTTT.

The chain employs TRBV15 and TRBJ2-3; 7 bases agree with TRBD1. CDR1 and CDR2 from the germline V gene are LNHNV and YYDKDF (reference sequence). The CDR3 covers 18 residues. J was trimmed by 1 base and V by 3 bases; bases with no gene match: 13. In DNA, the CDR3 is TGTGCCACCAGCAGGGCCGGGACAGCCCACCGTCGCACAGATACGCAGTATTTT. It specifies CATSRAGTAHRRTDTQYF.

V gene TRBV10-3 combines with J gene TRBJ2-1; 11 bases match TRBD2. The CDR3 length is 15 residues. V dropped 6 bases and J dropped 2; count of bases not matched to a gene: 3. Per the germline V gene, CDR1 is ENHRY and CDR2 is SYGVKD. CDR3 sequence reads: CAIRGTSGTYNEQFF. In DNA, the CDR3 is TGTGCCATCAGGGGGACTAGCGGCACCTACAATGAGCAGTTCTTC.

CDR3 amino acids: CASSQDPRTDTQYF. CDR3 nucleotides: TGCGCCAGCAGCCAAGACCCCCGCACAGATACGCAGTATTTT. The V gene is TRBV4-3, the J gene TRBJ2-3, with D hard to call. Deletions cut 0 bases from V and 1 base from J, with 5 bases between. The CDR3 contains 14 residues. Germline values: CDR1 LGHNA, CDR2 YSLEER.

This clone was picked up one time. Written as DNA, the CDR3 is TGTGCCACCAGCAGTCCTGCCCTCGACAGCCCTGGGGCCAACGTCCTGACTTTC. Protein product: CATSSPALDSPGANVLTF. The chain carries TRBV15 and TRBJ2-6; tentatively, D is TRBD1 (5 bases). This CDR3 contains 18 residues. Trimming removed 3 bases at V and 2 bases at J, with 17 bases between. Germline V gives CDR1 LNHNV, CDR2 YYDKDF (reference sequence).

V is TRBV7-2 and J is TRBJ2-7; D not resolved. CDR3 length: 13 residues. Trimming stripped 2 bases from V and 3 bases from J, with 8 bases between. Germline V gene lookup returns CDR1 SGHTA and CDR2 FQGNSA. The CDR3 region is CASSLTQIYEQYF. Written as DNA, the CDR3 is TGTGCCAGCAGCTTAACGCAGATCTACGAGCAGTACTTC. Filled out from reference TRBV7-2 and TRBJ2-7, the complete variable domain reads GAGVSQSPSNKVTEKGKDVELRCDPISGHTALYWYRQSLGQGLEFLIYFQGNSAPDKSGLPSDRFSAERTGGSVSTLTIQRTQQEDSAVYLCASSLTQIYEQYFGPGTRLTVT.

The V gene is TRBV9, the J gene TRBJ1-1, with 11 nucleotides matching TRBD1. Looked up from germline, CDR1 is SGDLS and CDR2 is YYNGEE. The CDR3 spans 15 residues. V lost 4 bases, J lost 3 bases, and 5 bases stayed unmatched. The CDR3 nucleotides are TGTGCCAGCAGCCCAAGGACAGGGGGCTACACTGAAGCTTTCTTT. It encodes CASSPRTGGYTEAFF.

This clone appeared a single time. The chain carries TRBV18 and TRBJ2-3; TRBD2 is a possible D gene (5 bases). V lost 3 bases, J lost 0 bases, and 13 bases lay in between. Per the germline V gene, CDR1 is KGHSH and CDR2 is LQKENI. This CDR3 has 16 residues. CDR3 in amino acids: CASSPLGGYSTDTQYF. Here the CDR3 DNA reads TGTGCCAGCTCACCTCTTGGCGGGTATAGCACAGATACGCAGTATTTT.

This clone was counted once. This chain links TRBV7-2 with TRBJ2-1; 10 bases fit TRBD2. This CDR3 contains 14 residues. With V trimmed by 4 bases and J by 7 bases, 4 bases remained unmatched. Germline values: CDR1 SGHTA, CDR2 FQGNSA. CDR3 amino acids: CASSSSGSGNEQFF. CDR3 nucleotides: TGTGCCAGCAGCTCTAGCGGGAGCGGTAATGAGCAGTTCTTC. Combining the CDR3 with reference TRBV7-2 and TRBJ2-1 gives the whole variable domain GAGVSQSPSNKVTEKGKDVELRCDPISGHTALYWYRQSLGQGLEFLIYFQGNSAPDKSGLPSDRFSAERTGGSVSTLTIQRTQQEDSAVYLCASSSSGSGNEQFFGPGTRLTVL.

This chain joins TRBV10-3 and TRBJ2-1; TRBD2 agrees at 12 bases. CDR1 and CDR2 (germline): ENHRY, SYGVKD. CDR3 length equals 16 residues. J gave up 3 bases and V 2 bases, and 2 bases lay outside the gene matches. The CDR3 coding sequence is TGTGCCATCAGTGAGCGGACTAGCGGGATCTACAATGAGCAGTTCTTC. Translation gives CAISERTSGIYNEQFF.

The chain has TRBV10-3 and TRBJ1-1; 7 positions match TRBD1. This CDR3 contains 15 residues. Per the germline V gene, CDR1 is ENHRY and CDR2 is SYGVKD. The trim removed 4 bases at V and 3 bases at J, leaving 8 bases unmatched. In DNA form, the CDR3 reads TGTGCCATCAGTGGGGCGACAGGGACCTACACTGAAGCTTTCTTT. This translates into CAISGATGTYTEAFF.